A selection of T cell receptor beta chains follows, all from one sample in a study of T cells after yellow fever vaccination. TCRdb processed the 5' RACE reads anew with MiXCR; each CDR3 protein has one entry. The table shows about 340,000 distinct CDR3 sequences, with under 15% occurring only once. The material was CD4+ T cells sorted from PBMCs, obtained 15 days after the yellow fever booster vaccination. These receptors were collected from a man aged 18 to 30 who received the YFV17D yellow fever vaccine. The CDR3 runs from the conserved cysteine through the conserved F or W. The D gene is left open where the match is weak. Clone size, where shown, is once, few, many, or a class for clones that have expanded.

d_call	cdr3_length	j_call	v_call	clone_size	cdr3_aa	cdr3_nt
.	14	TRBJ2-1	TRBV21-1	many	CASSKGELDNEQFF	TGTGCCAGCAGCAAGGGGGAGTTGGACAATGAGCAGTTCTTC
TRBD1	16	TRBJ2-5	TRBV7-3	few	CASSYTGGVSQETQYF	TGTGCCAGCAGCTACACAGGGGGCGTAAGCCAAGAGACCCAGTACTTC
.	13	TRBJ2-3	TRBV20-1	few	CSASDPSTDTQYF	TGCAGTGCTTCCGATCCTAGCACAGATACGCAGTATTTT
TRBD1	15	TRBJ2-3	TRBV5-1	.	CASSLDRGSTDTQYF	TGCGCCAGCAGCTTGGACAGGGGGAGTACAGATACGCAGTATTTT
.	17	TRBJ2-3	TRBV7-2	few	CASSLAPGLRSTDTQYF	TGTGCCAGCAGCTTAGCTCCGGGACTCCGAAGCACAGATACGCAGTATTTT
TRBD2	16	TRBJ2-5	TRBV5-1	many	CASSFASGGPQETQYF	TGCGCCAGCAGCTTTGCTAGCGGGGGCCCTCAAGAGACCCAGTACTTC
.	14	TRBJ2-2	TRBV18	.	CASSPNPATGELFF	TGTGCCAGCTCACCGAATCCGGCCACCGGGGAGCTGTTTTTT
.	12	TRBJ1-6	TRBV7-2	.	CASSHYNSPLHF	TGTGCCAGCAGCCATTATAATTCACCCCTCCACTTT
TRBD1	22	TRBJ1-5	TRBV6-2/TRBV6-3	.	CASSAGPGTGGVLGYSNQPQHF	TGTGCCAGCAGTGCCGGTCCCGGGACAGGGGGCGTCTTGGGATATAGCAATCAGCCCCAGCATTTT
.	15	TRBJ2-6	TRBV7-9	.	CAGSLRGAGANVLTF	TGTGCCGGCAGCTTAAGGGGGGCTGGGGCCAACGTCCTGACTTTC
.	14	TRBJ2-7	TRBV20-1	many	CSARDQQVPYEQYF	TGCAGTGCTAGAGATCAACAGGTCCCCTACGAGCAGTACTTC
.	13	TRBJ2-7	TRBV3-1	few	CASTNGLGGEQYF	TGTGCCAGCACCAACGGATTGGGTGGCGAGCAGTACTTC
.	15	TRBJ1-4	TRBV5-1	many	CASSFFPGEDEKLFF	TGCGCCAGCAGCTTCTTTCCCGGTGAGGATGAAAAACTGTTTTTT
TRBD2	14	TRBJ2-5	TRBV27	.	CASSRRGGRETQYF	TGTGCCAGCAGTAGACGGGGGGGCCGGGAGACCCAGTACTTC